This entry is about one TCR beta chain. The germline V gene has CDR1 SGHTA and CDR2 FQGTGA. There are 14 residues in the CDR3. V lost 5 bases and J lost 1, with 12 bases in between. The sample comes from a study of cytomegalovirus exposure and HLA in healthy donors. 60 Vbeta and 13 Jbeta primers were used in PCR. TCRdb's table, derived via immunoSEQ multiplex PCR, lists solely in-frame clones and lacks some. The data contain 150,000 to 200,000 clones, about four fifths of them singletons. This chain links TRBV7-3 with TRBJ2-7; perhaps TRBD2 as D (6 bases). The sample consisted of PBMCs. This TCR was recovered from a man between 18 and 35 years old in good health and CMV-seronegative. Here the CDR3 DNA reads TGTGCCAGCAGCGCTCGGACTATTTCCTACGAGCAGTACTTC. Translating gives CASSARTISYEQYF. The full variable domain, in which reference TRBV7-3 and TRBJ2-7 provide the parts outside the CDR3, is GAGVSQTPSNKVTEKGKYVELRCDPISGHTALYWYRQSLGQGPEFLIYFQGTGAADDSGLPNDRFFAVRPEGSVSTLKIQRTERGDSAVYLCASSARTISYEQYFGPGTRLTVT.